Included here is one T cell receptor beta chain sequence, with context. Its antigen is not identified. The sample belongs to a study of cytomegalovirus exposure and HLA in healthy donors. Germline values: CDR1 LNHNV, CDR2 YYDKDF (reference sequence). The trim removed 5 bases at V and 5 bases at J, leaving 4 bases unmatched. The CDR3 totals 13 residues. It was with 60 Vbeta and 13 Jbeta primers that the PCR ran. Here immunoSEQ multiplex PCR was the method, and the copy in TCRdb shows in-frame clones only, minus some. Of some 170,000 clones listed, about 80% were seen once; the top ten hold 3.7%. Study-wide findings and caveats: Associated with cytomegalovirus, according to the listing, were fewer than 200 TCR beta chains. In an earlier analysis, most TCR beta V segments were productive about 87% or about 30% of the time. An analysis that was carried out later associated 16,000 or so TCR beta sequences with HLA alleles at 0.05 false discovery rate. TCR beta sequences reportedly predicted most subjects' HLA-A and HLA-B alleles accurately.

This chain uses TRBV15 with TRBJ2-7; 9 positions agree with TRBD1. Sequenced input: PBMCs. This TCR was recovered from a man aged 25-45 years in good health and CMV-seropositive. In DNA, the CDR3 is TGTGCCACCAGCCCCCGGACAGGGGACGAGCAGTACTTC. Its translation is CATSPRTGDEQYF.